This TCR beta chain was retrieved from a study of metastatic and nonmetastatic thyroid tumors. Before thyroid surgery, none of the patients had received any treatment. TCRdb reprocessed the PCR reads using MiXCR. The sample includes 8,000 to 10,000 clones, 35% to 45% of them seen just once. Germline V lookup: CDR1 MDHEN, CDR2 SYDVKM. The CDR3 loop spans 16 amino acids. Deletions cut 3 bases from V and 0 bases from J, with 12 bases between. This clone was picked up a small number of times. The sequencing input was tumor tissue. The chain has TRBV28 and TRBJ1-5, with TRBD1 as a possible D gene (5 bases). The TCR sequence derives from a female donor with papillary thyroid cancer or a benign thyroid nodule (not recorded which). Some clones in this sample may be carry-over from other donors' samples. CDR3 in amino acids: CASSLAGHYSNQPQHF. The CDR3 region has the DNA TGTGCCAGCAGTTTGGCCGGACACTATAGCAATCAGCCCCAGCATTTT.